This TCR beta chain was sequenced during a study of regulatory T cells in long-lasting Graves disease. Germline assignment: CDR1 SGHAT and CDR2 FQDESV (reference sequence). This CDR3 spans 14 amino acids. V lost 4 bases and J lost 4, with 14 bases in between. Study observations and caveats: There was favoring of TRBV28, TRBJ1-2 and TRBJ2-5 in persistent disease.

Time point given: newly diagnosed GD, antithyroid drugs for less than 3 months. PBMC RNA was the source of the TCR library. A remark on this clonotype: The antigen is unknown. A much larger clonotype is one base distant, so this may be a read error.

With iRepertoire HTBI primers and Arm-PCR of CDR3 regions, TCR beta libraries were built. TCRdb processed the multiplex PCR reads anew with MiXCR; each CDR3 protein has one entry. Of more than 400,000 distinct CDR3 sequences in the sample, 16% were seen once. These data were also filed under a second study, of T cells in Graves' hyperthyroidism and ophthalmopathy. In that study: TCR CDR3 regions were first amplified by RT-PCR with HTBI primers.

Sequenced material: peripheral blood mononuclear cells (PBMCs), taken at new diagnosis, from a patient treated with antithyroid drugs. The V call is TRBV11-1, the J call TRBJ2-7; D unclear. The clonotype originates from a woman aged 25 to 45 with Graves disease. The chain's CDR3 is CASSSDTWVYEQYF. CDR3 in DNA: TGTGCCAGCAGCTCAGATACGTGGGTGTACGAGCAGTACTTC.